A single T cell receptor beta chain is shown here with its context. As yet, its antigen is unknown. Unexposed donor CD4+ T cells date from 2011-2018, before the COVID-19 pandemic. After ten to eleven days of culture, CD4+ T cells were isolated. Libraries were prepared by immunoSEQ multiplex PCR; TCRdb keeps only in-frame clonotypes and omits some of them. The sample has about 22,000 clones, about 70% seen once. This sample stems from a study of CD4 T cells in relation to SARS-CoV-2 and coronaviruses. The TCR sequence derives from a human donor in good health. Source material: CD4+ T cells from PBMCs, cultured in vitro.

CDR3 coding DNA: TGTGCCAGCAACCGGCCACGAGGAAACACCATATATTTT. The encoded protein is CASNRPRGNTIYF. The V call is TRBV27, the J call TRBJ1-3; D gene ambiguous. With 7 bases removed from V and 4 bases from J, the gap between germline ends came to 11 bases. CDR1 MNHEY and CDR2 SMNVEV come from the germline V gene (reference sequence). The CDR3 loop spans 13 amino acids.